A single sample is the source of the 26 T cell receptor beta chains below, sequenced in a study of early T cells in non-severe SARS-CoV-2 infection. TCRdb reanalysed the 5' RACE reads using MiXCR and keeps one entry per CDR3 protein. The sample consists of 70,000 or so distinct CDR3 sequences, around 9.1% of them appearing once. Sequencing was performed on whole blood, taken at baseline. The receptors originated from an adult who was a healthcare worker with PCR-confirmed SARS-CoV-2 infection or an uninfected control (not recorded which).

The gene calls are TRBV27 and TRBJ2-1; D is possibly TRBD1 (6 bases). V lost 5 bases and J 0 bases, leaving 11 bases between the germline ends. CDR3 length: 15 residues. Germline CDR1 reads MNHEY; CDR2 reads SMNVEV (reference sequence). The CDR3 DNA reads TGTGCCAGCAGTGTAACAGGGAGCTCCTACAATGAGCAGTTCTTC. Amino acids: CASSVTGSSYNEQFF.

The chain joins TRBV12-3 or TRBV12-4 to TRBJ1-5; the D gene is possibly TRBD1 (5 bases). The CDR3 has 13 residues. Trimming took 6 bases from V and 3 from J, leaving 9 bases between them. In DNA form, the CDR3 reads TGTGCCAGCAGACCGGGACCCAATCAGCCCCAGCATTTT. Protein sequence: CASRPGPNQPQHF.

This clonotype was detected ten times or more. This chain joins TRBV19 and TRBJ1-5; 10 nucleotides agree with TRBD1. Germline V lookup: CDR1 LNHDA, CDR2 SQIVND (reference sequence). The CDR3 totals 14 residues. V gave up 1 base and J gave up 8 bases; unmatched junction bases: 2. The CDR3 loop reads CASSIGQGAKPQHF. DNA for the CDR3: TGTGCCAGTAGTATAGGACAGGGGGCGAAGCCCCAGCATTTT.

This clonotype was seen ten or more times. CDR3 amino acids: CASSGGRADTQYF. The DNA for the CDR3 is TGTGCCAGCAGCGGGGGGAGGGCAGATACGCAGTATTTT. This rearrangement joins TRBV11-2 to TRBJ2-3; 7 nucleotides agree with TRBD2. Germline V lookup: CDR1 SGHAT, CDR2 FQNNGV. Trimming at V came to 5 bases and at J to 4 bases, leaving 3 bases not matched to a gene. The CDR3 spans 13 residues.

This clonotype was picked up many times. The genes are TRBV7-8 and TRBJ2-3, with TRBD2 matching 7 bases. The junction had 11 bases not matched to a gene; V was cut back by 5 bases and J by 3 bases. The CDR3 sequence is 16 residues long. Germline-derived CDR1 and CDR2 are SGHVS and FQNEAQ. The CDR3 region is CASSPSAGLRTDTQYF. In nucleotides, the CDR3 is TGTGCCAGCAGCCCGTCAGCGGGGCTCCGAACAGATACGCAGTATTTT.

This clonotype was seen many times. The chain combines TRBV11-3 with TRBJ2-3; TRBD2 aligns across 9 bases. V dropped 5 bases and J dropped 7; count of bases not matched to a gene: 7. The CDR3 contains 14 residues. Germline-derived CDR1 and CDR2 are SGHNT and YENEEA. The CDR3 region is CASSPGTSWYTQYF. The CDR3 bases are TGTGCCAGCAGCCCCGGGACTAGCTGGTATACGCAGTATTTT.

The gene calls are TRBV7-2 and TRBJ2-7, with D perhaps TRBD1 (5 bases). V was pared by 2 bases and J by 1 base, with 15 bases between. Germline values: CDR1 SGHTA, CDR2 FQGNSA. CDR3 length equals 16 residues. The CDR3 reads CASSLSWAGLSYEQYF. CDR3 nucleotides: TGTGCCAGCAGCTTATCTTGGGCAGGGTTATCCTACGAGCAGTACTTC.

This clonotype occurred a few times. The CDR3 here is CASSVGRYNEQFF. The DNA of the CDR3 is TGTGCCAGCAGTGTCGGACGGTACAATGAGCAGTTCTTC. The chain employs TRBV6-6 and TRBJ2-1; D remains unclear. This CDR3 has 13 amino acids. Per germline, CDR1 MNHNY and CDR2 SVGAGI (reference sequence). V lost 5 bases to trimming and J lost 4 bases, with 9 bases between them.

J is TRBJ2-1 and V is TRBV11-3, with 9 bases lining up with TRBD2. The CDR3 is 14 residues long. The germline gives CDR1 SGHNT, CDR2 YENEEA. The trim removed 1 base at V and 9 bases at J, leaving 4 bases unmatched. The CDR3 coding sequence is TGTGCCAGCAGCTTAGGCGGGGGGGCGTCTGAGCAGTTCTTC. Translation: CASSLGGGASEQFF.

This clonotype has at least ten counts. The rearrangement uses TRBV13 and TRBJ2-3; TRBD1 aligns across 8 bases. The V segment lost 5 bases and the J segment 8 bases; nucleotides outside the gene matches: 18. Germline V gene data show CDR1 as PRHDT and CDR2 as FYEKMQ (reference sequence). The CDR3 runs to 17 residues. CDR3 amino acids: CASSPKPPGGVFGTQYF. For the CDR3, the DNA is TGTGCCAGCAGCCCCAAACCCCCAGGGGGCGTTTTTGGTACGCAGTATTTT.

Many counts were recorded for this clonotype. J is TRBJ2-7 and V is TRBV11-2; D is undetermined. V lost 0 bases to trimming and J lost 0 bases, with 6 bases between them. The CDR3 runs to 14 residues. The germline CDR1 and CDR2 sequences are SGHAT and FQNNGV. This chain's CDR3 is CASSLERLSYEQYF. DNA for the CDR3: TGTGCCAGCAGCTTAGAACGGCTCTCCTACGAGCAGTACTTC.

This clonotype was counted between two and nine times. V and J are TRBV2 and TRBJ2-1; no reliable D call. Germline loops: CDR1 SNHLY, CDR2 FYNNEI. This CDR3 contains 13 residues. With 7 bases removed from V and 0 bases from J, the gap between germline ends came to 7 bases. CDR3 coding DNA: TGTGCCAGCAAGGAGAGCTCCTACAATGAGCAGTTCTTC. It is translated as CASKESSYNEQFF.

This clonotype was seen only a few times. The chain uses TRBV20-1 and TRBJ2-3, with TRBD2 identical over 7 bases. Germline V lookup: CDR1 DFQATT, CDR2 SNEGSKA (reference sequence). CDR3 length: 16 residues. After removal of 3 bases from V and 2 bases from J, the junction contained 11 bases not matched to a gene. The CDR3 region has the DNA TGCAGTGCTAGGCCCCCGAGCGGGGTTTACACAGATACGCAGTATTTT. Translated, it gives CSARPPSGVYTDTQYF.

The sample holds a few counts of this clonotype. V is TRBV12-3 or TRBV12-4 and J is TRBJ1-1; the D gene is possibly TRBD1 (5 bases). Trimming pared 5 bases from V and 4 bases from J, leaving 14 bases between. CDR3 length: 14 amino acids. CDR3 sequence reads: CASSLQEWSTEAFF. The CDR3 coding sequence is TGTGCCAGCAGTCTACAGGAATGGAGCACTGAAGCTTTCTTT.

The table lists this clonotype with many counts. The chain links TRBV6-6 to TRBJ2-6, with D possibly TRBD2 on 5 matching bases. CDR1 and CDR2 (germline): MNHNY, SVGAGI (reference sequence). CDR3 size: 16 residues. Trimming removed 5 bases at V and 0 bases at J, with 11 bases between. The DNA for the CDR3 is TGTGCCAGCAGTGACCCCGGACTCTCTGGGGCCAACGTCCTGACTTTC. This encodes CASSDPGLSGANVLTF.

This clonotype was seen at least ten times. The rearrangement joins TRBV7-2 to TRBJ2-1; TRBD2 aligns across 12 bases. The germline V gene encodes CDR1 SGHTA and CDR2 FQGNSA. The CDR3 sequence is 18 residues long. After removal of 5 bases from V and 7 bases from J, the junction contained 15 bases not matched to a gene. The CDR3 sequence: CASSTTALAGGIWNEQFF. The DNA of the CDR3 is TGTGCCAGCAGCACCACGGCCCTAGCGGGGGGGATATGGAATGAGCAGTTCTTC. The complete variable domain, with remaining parts taken from reference TRBV7-2 and TRBJ2-1, reads GAGVSQSPSNKVTEKGKDVELRCDPISGHTALYWYRQSLGQGLEFLIYFQGNSAPDKSGLPSDRFSAERTGGSVSTLTIQRTQQEDSAVYLCASSTTALAGGIWNEQFFGPGTRLTVL.

This clonotype was detected many times. DNA of the CDR3: TGTGCCACCCAAAGAAGGGAGGTTGGTGAGCAGTTCTTC. Amino acid sequence: CATQRREVGEQFF. V and J are TRBV19 and TRBJ2-1, with D perhaps TRBD2 (6 bases). The CDR3 has 13 residues. Germline CDR1 reads LNHDA; CDR2 reads SQIVND (reference sequence). V dropped 10 bases and J dropped 9 bases, with 19 bases sitting between them. The entire variable domain, with the rest obtained from reference TRBV19 and TRBJ2-1, is as follows: DGGITQSPKYLFRKEGQNVTLSCEQNLNHDAMYWYRQDPGQGLRLIYYSQIVNDFQKGDIAEGYSVSREKKESFPLTVTSAQKNPTAFYLCATQRREVGEQFFGPGTRLTVL.

In this sample, this clonotype turned up a few times. The rearrangement uses TRBV7-9 and TRBJ2-6; the match to TRBD2 covers 7 bases. The germline CDR1 and CDR2 sequences are SEHNR and FQNEAQ (reference sequence). The CDR3 runs to 17 residues. J gave up 1 base and V 8 bases, and 11 bases lay outside the gene matches. The CDR3 sequence: CASPARGSGSGANVLTF. Here the CDR3 DNA reads TGTGCCAGCCCAGCCCGCGGGAGCGGGTCTGGGGCCAACGTCCTGACTTTC.

This clonotype was picked up many times. The chain combines TRBV4-1 with TRBJ1-1; D is possibly TRBD1 (6 bases). In germline, CDR1 is MGHRA, CDR2 YSYEKL. V dropped 8 bases and J dropped 2 bases, with 12 bases sitting between them. This CDR3 contains 13 residues. CDR3: CASRTGSNTEAFF. CDR3 DNA sequence: TGCGCCAGCCGAACAGGGTCCAACACTGAAGCTTTCTTT.

The table lists this clonotype with many counts. The chain couples TRBV20-1 to TRBJ1-2, with D tentatively TRBD1 (5 bases). Trimming pared 0 bases from V and 4 bases from J, leaving 12 bases between. This CDR3 region has 14 residues. Per the germline V gene, CDR1 is DFQATT and CDR2 is SNEGSKA (reference sequence). For the CDR3, the DNA is TGCAGTGCTAGAGATATGGGACGAAGCTATGGCTACACCTTC. Translating it yields CSARDMGRSYGYTF.

This clonotype was recorded at least ten times. V gene TRBV7-2 combines with J gene TRBJ1-2, with 7 bases matching TRBD1. This CDR3 has 14 amino acids. Germline lookup yields CDR1 SGHTA and CDR2 FQGNSA. V lost 3 bases and J lost 1; bases outside the gene matches: 2. CDR3 sequence (DNA): TGTGCCAGCAGCTTGCAGGGGGTTAACTATGGCTACACCTTC. It is translated as CASSLQGVNYGYTF.

This clonotype was found many times. The chain uses TRBV6-1 and TRBJ2-1, with 9 positions matching TRBD1. There are 16 residues in the CDR3. The V gene's germline CDR1 is MNHNS and CDR2 SASEGT. The V segment lost 2 bases and the J segment 3 bases; nucleotides outside the gene matches: 5. CDR3 DNA: TGTGCCAGCAGTGAAACCGGGACAGGGTACTACAATGAGCAGTTCTTC. This translates into CASSETGTGYYNEQFF.

The V gene is TRBV20-1, the J gene TRBJ1-2; 7 nucleotides agree with TRBD1. The CDR3 is 13 residues long. Germline CDR1 is DFQATT and CDR2 is SNEGSKA (reference sequence). The V and J ends lost 5 bases and 6 bases, in that order; junction bases with no gene match: 9. Written as DNA, the CDR3 is TGCAGTGCTGGTTCGGACAGGAGGAATGGCTACACCTTC. Translated, it gives CSAGSDRRNGYTF.

The table lists this clonotype with a few counts. The chain links TRBV6-6 to TRBJ2-4, with D possibly TRBD1 on 6 matching bases. The CDR3 spans 18 residues. Trimming took 5 bases from V and 0 from J, leaving 20 bases between them. Looked up from germline, CDR1 is MNHNY and CDR2 is SVGAGI (reference sequence). The CDR3 spells CASSTLTTGNLAKNIQYF. In nucleotides, the CDR3 is TGTGCCAGCAGTACCCTCACTACAGGGAACTTAGCCAAAAACATTCAGTACTTC.

The chain joins TRBV13 to TRBJ2-5, with D unresolved. In germline, CDR1 is PRHDT, CDR2 FYEKMQ (reference sequence). V gave up 5 bases and J gave up 2 bases, with 12 bases separating them. There are 14 residues in the CDR3. The CDR3 is CASSPTGPQETQYF. CDR3 in DNA: TGTGCCAGCAGCCCTACGGGCCCACAAGAGACCCAGTACTTC.

In its sample, this clonotype was seen many times. The genes are TRBV19 and TRBJ2-1; D gene uncertain. V dropped 5 bases and J dropped 10 bases, with 12 bases sitting between them. The CDR3 consists of 12 residues. Per the germline V gene, CDR1 is LNHDA and CDR2 is SQIVND (reference sequence). CDR3 sequence reads: CASSPSRVEQFF. In DNA, the CDR3 is TGTGCCAGTAGTCCAAGTCGGGTCGAGCAGTTCTTC.